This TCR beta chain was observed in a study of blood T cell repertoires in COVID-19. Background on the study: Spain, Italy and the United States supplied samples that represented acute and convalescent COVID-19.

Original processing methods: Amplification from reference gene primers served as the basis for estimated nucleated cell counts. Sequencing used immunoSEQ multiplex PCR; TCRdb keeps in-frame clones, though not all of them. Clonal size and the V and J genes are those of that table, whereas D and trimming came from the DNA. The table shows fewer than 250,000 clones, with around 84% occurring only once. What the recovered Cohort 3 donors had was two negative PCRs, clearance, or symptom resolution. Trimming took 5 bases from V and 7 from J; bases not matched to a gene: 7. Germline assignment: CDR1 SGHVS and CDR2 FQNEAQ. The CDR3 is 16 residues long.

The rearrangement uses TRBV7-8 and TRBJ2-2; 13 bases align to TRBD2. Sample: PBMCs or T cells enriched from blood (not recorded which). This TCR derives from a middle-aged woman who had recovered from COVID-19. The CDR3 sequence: CASSQRTSGSNGELFF. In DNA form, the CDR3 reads TGTGCCAGCAGCCAAAGGACTAGCGGGAGTAACGGGGAGCTGTTTTTT.